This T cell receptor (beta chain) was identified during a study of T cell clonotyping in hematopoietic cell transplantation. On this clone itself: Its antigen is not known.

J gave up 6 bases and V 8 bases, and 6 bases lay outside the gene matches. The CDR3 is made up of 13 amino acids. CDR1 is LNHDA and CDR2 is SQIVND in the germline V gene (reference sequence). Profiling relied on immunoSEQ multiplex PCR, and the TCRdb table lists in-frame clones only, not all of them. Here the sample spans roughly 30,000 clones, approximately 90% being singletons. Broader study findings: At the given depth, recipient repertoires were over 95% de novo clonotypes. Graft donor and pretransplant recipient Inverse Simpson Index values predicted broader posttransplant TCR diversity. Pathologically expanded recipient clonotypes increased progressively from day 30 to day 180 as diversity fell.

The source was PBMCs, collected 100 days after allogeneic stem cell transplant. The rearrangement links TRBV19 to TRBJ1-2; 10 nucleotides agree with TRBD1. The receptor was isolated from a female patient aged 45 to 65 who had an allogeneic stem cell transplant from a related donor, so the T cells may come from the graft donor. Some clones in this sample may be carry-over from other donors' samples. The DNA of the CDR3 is TGTGCCAGTGGGTTCGGACAGGGGGATGGCTACACCTTC. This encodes CASGFGQGDGYTF. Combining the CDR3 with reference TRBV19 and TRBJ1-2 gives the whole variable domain DGGITQSPKYLFRKEGQNVTLSCEQNLNHDAMYWYRQDPGQGLRLIYYSQIVNDFQKGDIAEGYSVSREKKESFPLTVTSAQKNPTAFYLCASGFGQGDGYTFGSGTRLTVV.